Listed below are T cell receptor beta chains from one sample, sequenced in a study of vaccination and CD4 T cells after COVID-19. Which antigens these TCRs recognize remains unknown. MiXCR was run by TCRdb on the PCR reads, yielding one entry per CDR3 protein. This sample carries more than 6,000 distinct CDR3 sequences, under 25% of them seen once, and the ten largest clones take more than 7%. The sequencing here drew on CD4+ T cells from blood, cultured in vitro, taken after SARS-CoV-2 vaccination. The receptors here all came from a human donor who had recovered from COVID-19. The CDR3 runs from the conserved cysteine through the conserved F or W. The D gene is left open where the match is weak. Size is stated for part of the rows, as once, few or many counts, or as a class when the clone is expanded.

J: TRBJ2-7
size: few
D: TRBD2
V: TRBV28
CDR3: CASGGEYEQYF
DNA: TGTGCCAGCGGGGGGGAATACGAGCAGTACTTC

J: TRBJ2-5
size: medium-sized
D: TRBD2
V: TRBV15
CDR3: CATSSLITSGRIGTQYF
DNA: TGTGCCACCAGCAGCCTTATTACTAGCGGGAGAATTGGGACCCAGTACTTC

J: TRBJ2-1
size: .
D: TRBD1
V: TRBV11-2
CDR3: CASRKAGTGYNEQFF
DNA: TGTGCCAGCAGGAAAGCAGGGACAGGTTACAATGAGCAGTTCTTC

J: TRBJ1-6
size: medium-sized
D: .
V: TRBV20-1
CDR3: CSARSGGGYNSPLHF
DNA: TGCAGTGCCCGATCAGGTGGGGGTTATAATTCACCCCTCCACTTT

J: TRBJ2-7
size: many
D: .
V: TRBV20-1
CDR3: CSASSRLTYEQYF
DNA: TGCAGTGCTAGTTCTCGGCTTACCTACGAGCAGTACTTC

J: TRBJ2-5
size: few
D: TRBD1
V: TRBV5-4
CDR3: CASSSTTGGETQYF
DNA: TGTGCCAGCAGCTCAACGACAGGGGGAGAGACCCAGTACTTC

J: TRBJ2-1
size: few
D: .
V: TRBV6-1
CDR3: CASRKPHRGPGVDNEQFF
DNA: TGTGCCAGCAGGAAACCCCATCGGGGGCCAGGGGTTGATAATGAGCAGTTCTTC

J: TRBJ2-4
size: medium-sized
D: .
V: TRBV7-2
CDR3: CASSLVARQGAKNIQYF
DNA: TGTGCCAGCAGCTTAGTGGCCCGTCAAGGGGCCAAAAACATTCAGTACTTC

J: TRBJ1-1
size: .
D: .
V: TRBV7-9
CDR3: CASSLDRSRNTEAFF
DNA: TGTGCCAGCAGCTTAGACAGGAGCAGGAACACTGAAGCTTTCTTT

J: TRBJ1-1
size: few
D: TRBD1
V: TRBV4-3
CDR3: CASSQGGTGVFVEAFF
DNA: TGCGCCAGCAGCCAAGGCGGGACAGGAGTCTTTGTTGAAGCTTTCTTT

J: TRBJ1-1
size: few
D: TRBD1
V: TRBV11-3
CDR3: CASSSRDRGLSEAFF
DNA: TGTGCCAGCAGCTCCCGCGACAGGGGGCTGAGTGAAGCTTTCTTT

J: TRBJ2-1
size: .
D: .
V: TRBV5-6
CDR3: CASSPADSRGIF
DNA: TGTGCCAGCAGCCCGGCGGACTCACGGGGTATCTTC

J: TRBJ2-1
size: .
D: TRBD2
V: TRBV25-1
CDR3: CASSVTSAGTREQFF
DNA: TGTGCCAGCAGTGTAACCTCTGCCGGGACTAGGGAGCAGTTCTTC

J: TRBJ2-3
size: .
D: TRBD1
V: TRBV6-1
CDR3: CASSRDRGTDTQYF
DNA: TGTGCCAGCAGTCGGGACAGGGGCACAGATACGCAGTATTTT

J: TRBJ2-3
size: .
D: TRBD2
V: TRBV6-1
CDR3: CASSEVGLARLDTQYF
DNA: TGTGCCAGCAGTGAAGTGGGACTAGCGCGCCTAGATACGCAGTATTTT

J: TRBJ1-1
size: .
D: TRBD1
V: TRBV4-3
CDR3: CASSQEQGGNTEAFF
DNA: TGCGCCAGCAGCCAAGAGCAGGGGGGGAACACTGAAGCTTTCTTT

J: TRBJ2-7
size: many
D: TRBD1
V: TRBV5-4
CDR3: CASSLGGTGTYEQYF
DNA: TGTGCCAGCAGCTTGGGTGGGACAGGGACCTACGAGCAGTACTTC

J: TRBJ2-5
size: .
D: TRBD2
V: TRBV7-9
CDR3: CASSKAGAQETQYF
DNA: TGTGCCAGCTCAAAAGCGGGAGCCCAAGAGACCCAGTACTTC

J: TRBJ2-5
size: .
D: .
V: TRBV6-1
CDR3: CASSVQGETQYF
DNA: TGTGCCAGCAGTGTTCAGGGAGAGACCCAGTACTTC

J: TRBJ2-7
size: medium-sized
D: TRBD1
V: TRBV7-8
CDR3: CASSLAGTATYEQYF
DNA: TGTGCCAGCAGCTTAGCGGGGACAGCCACCTACGAGCAGTACTTC

J: TRBJ2-7
size: .
D: TRBD2
V: TRBV2
CDR3: CASGGGEELAGYYEQYF
DNA: TGTGCCAGCGGGGGCGGGGAGGAGCTAGCGGGATACTACGAGCAGTACTTC

J: TRBJ1-5
size: .
D: TRBD1
V: TRBV19
CDR3: CASSSGTGIRSNQPQHF
DNA: TGTGCCAGTAGTAGTGGGACAGGGATTAGGAGCAATCAGCCCCAGCATTTT

J: TRBJ1-2
size: few
D: TRBD1
V: TRBV20-1
CDR3: CSARDRKLYGYTF
DNA: TGCAGTGCTCGGGACAGAAAGCTATATGGCTACACCTTC

J: TRBJ1-6
size: medium-sized
D: .
V: TRBV14
CDR3: CASSRQDFGPLHF
DNA: TGTGCCAGCAGCCGACAGGACTTCGGACCCCTCCACTTT

J: TRBJ2-5
size: few
D: .
V: TRBV6-2/TRBV6-3
CDR3: CASSRGETQYF
DNA: TGTGCCAGCAGTAGGGGTGAGACCCAGTACTTC

J: TRBJ2-7
size: medium-sized
D: .
V: TRBV7-9
CDR3: CASMRREAYEQYF
DNA: TGTGCCAGCATGCGTAGGGAGGCCTACGAGCAGTACTTC

J: TRBJ2-7
size: few
D: TRBD2
V: TRBV20-1
CDR3: CSARDSGTSPEQYF
DNA: TGCAGTGCTAGAGATTCCGGGACTAGCCCCGAGCAGTACTTC

J: TRBJ1-5
size: medium-sized
D: .
V: TRBV7-9
CDR3: CASSLATADQPQHF
DNA: TGTGCCAGCAGCTTAGCTACCGCAGATCAGCCCCAGCATTTT

J: TRBJ2-4
size: few
D: .
V: TRBV7-2
CDR3: CASSSGNIQYF
DNA: TGTGCCAGCAGCTCTGGAAACATTCAGTACTTC

J: TRBJ2-5
size: .
D: .
V: TRBV9
CDR3: CASSERGLSGAPHQETQYF
DNA: TGTGCCAGCAGCGAGAGGGGGTTGTCGGGAGCCCCCCACCAAGAGACCCAGTACTTC

J: TRBJ1-1
size: medium-sized
D: .
V: TRBV15
CDR3: CATSNLPEVNTEAFF
DNA: TGTGCCACCAGCAACCTACCGGAGGTGAACACTGAAGCTTTCTTT

J: TRBJ2-7
size: many
D: TRBD2
V: TRBV6-1
CDR3: CASSPGTTISEQYF
DNA: TGTGCCAGCAGTCCGGGGACTACGATCTCCGAGCAGTACTTC

J: TRBJ2-3
size: few
D: .
V: TRBV6-1
CDR3: CASSLRGEGTDTQYF
DNA: TGTGCCAGCAGCCTTAGGGGGGAGGGCACAGATACGCAGTATTTT

J: TRBJ1-2
size: few
D: .
V: TRBV28
CDR3: CASSFNPFGGYTF
DNA: TGTGCCAGCAGTTTTAATCCCTTCGGTGGCTACACCTTC

J: TRBJ1-1
size: .
D: .
V: TRBV7-2
CDR3: CASSLKGDTEAFF
DNA: TGTGCCAGCAGCCTAAAAGGGGATACTGAAGCTTTCTTT

J: TRBJ1-2
size: many
D: .
V: TRBV6-1
CDR3: CASSLGPSNYGYTF
DNA: TGTGCCAGCAGCCTCGGACCATCCAACTATGGCTACACCTTC

J: TRBJ2-5
size: medium-sized
D: TRBD2
V: TRBV15
CDR3: CATSRDSGGAETQYF
DNA: TGTGCCACCAGCAGAGATAGCGGGGGGGCAGAGACCCAGTACTTC

J: TRBJ1-6
size: .
D: TRBD1
V: TRBV5-5
CDR3: CASSGPDRVLSYNSPLHF
DNA: TGTGCCAGCAGCGGCCCAGACAGGGTCCTCTCCTATAATTCACCCCTCCACTTT

J: TRBJ2-5
size: .
D: TRBD2
V: TRBV11-3
CDR3: CASSGPSGQETQYF
DNA: TGTGCCAGCAGCGGCCCTAGCGGCCAAGAGACCCAGTACTTC

J: TRBJ2-3
size: medium-sized
D: TRBD1
V: TRBV4-2
CDR3: CASSRASGQGVDTQYF
DNA: TGTGCCAGCAGCCGCGCTTCGGGACAGGGGGTAGATACGCAGTATTTT

J: TRBJ2-5
size: .
D: TRBD1
V: TRBV28
CDR3: CASSKTGGGNQETQYF
DNA: TGTGCCAGCAGCAAAACAGGGGGCGGTAATCAAGAGACCCAGTACTTC

J: TRBJ2-3
size: .
D: .
V: TRBV27
CDR3: CASSLGGGDRRTDTQYF
DNA: TGTGCCAGCAGTTTGGGGGGCGGGGACAGACGCACAGATACGCAGTATTTT